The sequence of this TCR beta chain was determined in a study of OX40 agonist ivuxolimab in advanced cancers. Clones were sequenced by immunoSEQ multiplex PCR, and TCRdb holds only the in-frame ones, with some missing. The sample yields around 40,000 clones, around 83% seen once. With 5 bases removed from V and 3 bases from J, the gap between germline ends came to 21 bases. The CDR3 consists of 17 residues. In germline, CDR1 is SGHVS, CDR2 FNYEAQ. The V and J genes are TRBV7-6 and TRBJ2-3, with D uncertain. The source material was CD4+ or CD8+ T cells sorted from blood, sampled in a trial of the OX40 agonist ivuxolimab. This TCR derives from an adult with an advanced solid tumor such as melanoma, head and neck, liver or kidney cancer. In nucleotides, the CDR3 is TGTGCCAGCAGCCCATCAGAGGTGGTGGGTTTTACAGATACGCAGTATTTT. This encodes CASSPSEVVGFTDTQYF.